This is a list of T cell receptor beta chains from one sample in a study of blood T cell repertoires in COVID-19. Only in-frame clones appear in the TCRdb table, and some are missing; sequencing was by immunoSEQ multiplex PCR. There are about 220,000 clones in the sample; 88% occur only once, and about 2.4% lies in the top ten. The material sequenced was PBMCs or T cells enriched from blood (not recorded which). The receptors here all came from a woman in her 30s who had recovered from COVID-19. Both conserved end residues are trimmed from each CDR3.

v_gene	j_gene	CDR3aa
TRBV6-1	TRBJ2-2	ASSEVTGRGTGELF
TRBV11-2	TRBJ2-3	ASSAYSRSTDTQY
TRBV19	TRBJ1-1	ASKDDPTGGFTEAF
TRBV5-1	TRBJ1-1	ASSLVLQGASGTEAF
TRBV12-3/TRBV12-4	TRBJ1-2	ASSIQGTGSYT
TRBV19	TRBJ2-2	ASQLGRTGELF
TRBV12-5	TRBJ2-5	ASGLVLFGQGRWQETQY
TRBV5-1	TRBJ1-2	ASSSRTGGNEGYT
TRBV7-2	TRBJ2-1	ASSLADTVNEQF
TRBV7-9	TRBJ1-3	ASSLSGHLSGNTIY
TRBV4-3	TRBJ2-5	ASSQTQGAAETQY
TRBV18	TRBJ1-2	ASFPQGRADGYT
TRBV24-1	TRBJ2-5	ATSDLSGGAETQY
TRBV6-2/TRBV6-3	TRBJ2-7	ASSYGGDYEQY
TRBV14	TRBJ1-1	ASSQDGQLTEAF
TRBV5-1	TRBJ2-5	ASSGALRGGRETQY
TRBV5-5	TRBJ2-2	ASSLRGVGTGNTGELF
TRBV11-1	TRBJ1-4	ASSPAGGEKLF
TRBV29-1	TRBJ1-3	SVEGGSGDTIY
TRBV7-3	TRBJ2-7	ASSLGSRTSSYEQY
TRBV4-1	TRBJ1-5	ASSQDPPYSNQPQH
TRBV6-1	TRBJ1-2	ASSESRDNSYGYT
TRBV6-5	TRBJ2-1	ASSRPSGTSDEQF
TRBV3-1/TRBV3-2	TRBJ2-1	ASSRVLGQVVNEQF
TRBV2	TRBJ2-7	ASSEQGYERLGQY
TRBV4-1	TRBJ2-7	ASSPGQGVYEQY
TRBV5-1	TRBJ1-2	ASNRDRGRTDGYT
TRBV6-5	TRBJ2-7	ASSASGTVSYEQY